This T cell receptor beta chain was sequenced for a study of T cell responses to AZD1222 COVID-19 vaccine. Study-level findings and limits: In a largely white British group with more females than males, clonal diversity was possibly underestimated. The study sampled repertoires only after the peak T cell response. Among AZD1222 vaccinees, only 5 to 7 were seropositive at baseline. Spike-specific TCR depth and breadth grew after two AZD1222 doses.

The CDR3 spans 16 residues. Germline V lookup: CDR1 LNHNV, CDR2 YYDKDF (reference sequence). V lost 2 bases and J lost 0; bases outside the gene matches: 3. A word on this clone: Its antigen is unknown.

Generated by immunoSEQ multiplex PCR, the TCRdb table keeps only in-frame clones and is missing some. In the table there are fewer than 90,000 clones, roughly 87% of which are singletons. This chain uses TRBV15 with TRBJ2-1, with 8 bases fitting TRBD2. The receptor's source is an adult in good health. The material sequenced was peripheral blood, taken on day 0 of AZD1222 vaccination. The DNA for the CDR3 is TGTGCCACCAGCAGAATGAGCGGGAGCTCCTACAATGAGCAGTTCTTC. This encodes CATSRMSGSSYNEQFF. Variable domain in full (rest from reference TRBV15 and TRBJ2-1): DAMVIQNPRYQVTQFGKPVTLSCSQTLNHNVMYWYQQKSSQAPKLLFHYYDKDFNNEADTPDNFQSRRPNTSFCFLDIRSPGLGDTAMYLCATSRMSGSSYNEQFFGPGTRLTVL.